This T cell receptor beta chain was captured in a study of blood T cell repertoires in COVID-19. As originally analysed: The assay estimated nucleated cells by amplifying reference gene primers. Libraries were prepared by immunoSEQ multiplex PCR; TCRdb keeps only in-frame clonotypes and omits some of them. V and J calls and clone size are as listed in that table; D and trimming were resolved from the DNA. There are 170,000 or so clones in the sample; 88% occur only once, and approximately 9% lies in the top ten. This CDR3 comprises 15 residues. J lost 4 bases, V lost 5 bases, and 4 bases had no gene match. Germline lookup yields CDR1 SGHTA and CDR2 FQGTGA.

What was sequenced was PBMCs or T cells enriched from blood (not recorded which). The chain has TRBV7-3 and TRBJ2-1; TRBD2 aligns across 11 bases. The clonotype was recovered from a woman in her late teens or twenties who had recovered from COVID-19. The CDR3 loop is CASSPTSGRYNEQFF. The CDR3 bases are TGTGCCAGCAGCCCAACTAGCGGGAGATACAATGAGCAGTTCTTC.